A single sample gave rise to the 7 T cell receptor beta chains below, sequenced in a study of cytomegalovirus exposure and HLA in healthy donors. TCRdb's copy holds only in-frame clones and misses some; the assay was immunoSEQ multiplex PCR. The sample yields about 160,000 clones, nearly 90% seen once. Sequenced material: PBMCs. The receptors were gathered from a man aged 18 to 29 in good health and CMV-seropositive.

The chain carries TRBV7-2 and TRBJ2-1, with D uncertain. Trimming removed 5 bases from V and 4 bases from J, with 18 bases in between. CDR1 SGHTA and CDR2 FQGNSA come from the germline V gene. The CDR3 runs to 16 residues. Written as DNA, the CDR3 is TGTGCCAGCAGCCCGGGTTTAGGAGTTGGGTACAATGAGCAGTTCTTC. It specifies CASSPGLGVGYNEQFF.

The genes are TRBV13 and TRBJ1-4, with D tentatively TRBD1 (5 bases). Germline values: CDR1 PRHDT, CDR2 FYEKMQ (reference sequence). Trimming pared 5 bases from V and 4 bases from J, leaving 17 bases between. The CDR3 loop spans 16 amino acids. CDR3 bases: TGTGCCAGCAGCCCGGTACGGGGACTGAATAATGAAAAACTGTTTTTT. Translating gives CASSPVRGLNNEKLFF.

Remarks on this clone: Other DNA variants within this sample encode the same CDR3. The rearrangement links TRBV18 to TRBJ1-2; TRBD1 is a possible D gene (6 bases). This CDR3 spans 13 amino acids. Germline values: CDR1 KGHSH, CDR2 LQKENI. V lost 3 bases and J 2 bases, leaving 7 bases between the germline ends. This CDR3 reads CASSPGQNYGYTF. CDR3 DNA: TGTGCCAGCTCACCCGGACAGAACTATGGCTACACCTTC.

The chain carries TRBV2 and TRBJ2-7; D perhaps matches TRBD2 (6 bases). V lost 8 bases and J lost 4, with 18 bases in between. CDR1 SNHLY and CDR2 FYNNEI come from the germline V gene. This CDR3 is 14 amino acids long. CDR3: CASARAGGKYEQYF. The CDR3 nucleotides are TGTGCCAGCGCGAGAGCGGGCGGGAAATACGAGCAGTACTTC.

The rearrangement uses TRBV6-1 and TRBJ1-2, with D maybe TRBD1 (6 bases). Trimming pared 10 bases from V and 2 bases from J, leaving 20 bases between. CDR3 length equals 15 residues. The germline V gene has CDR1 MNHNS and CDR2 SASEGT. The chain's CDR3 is CANVNPQGSNYGYTF. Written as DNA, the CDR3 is TGTGCCAACGTTAACCCACAGGGATCAAACTATGGCTACACCTTC.

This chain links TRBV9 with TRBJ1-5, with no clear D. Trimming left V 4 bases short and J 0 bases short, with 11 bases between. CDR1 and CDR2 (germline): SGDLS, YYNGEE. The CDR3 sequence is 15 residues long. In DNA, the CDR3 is TGTGCCAGCAGCTCCAGTGGTAATAGCAATCAGCCCCAGCATTTT. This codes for CASSSSGNSNQPQHF.

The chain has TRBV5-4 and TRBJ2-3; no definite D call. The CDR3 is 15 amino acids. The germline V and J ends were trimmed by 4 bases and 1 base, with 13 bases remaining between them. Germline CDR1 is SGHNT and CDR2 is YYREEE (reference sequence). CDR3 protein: CASSPNNLGTDTQYF. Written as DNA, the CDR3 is TGTGCCAGCAGCCCTAATAATCTAGGCACAGATACGCAGTATTTT.